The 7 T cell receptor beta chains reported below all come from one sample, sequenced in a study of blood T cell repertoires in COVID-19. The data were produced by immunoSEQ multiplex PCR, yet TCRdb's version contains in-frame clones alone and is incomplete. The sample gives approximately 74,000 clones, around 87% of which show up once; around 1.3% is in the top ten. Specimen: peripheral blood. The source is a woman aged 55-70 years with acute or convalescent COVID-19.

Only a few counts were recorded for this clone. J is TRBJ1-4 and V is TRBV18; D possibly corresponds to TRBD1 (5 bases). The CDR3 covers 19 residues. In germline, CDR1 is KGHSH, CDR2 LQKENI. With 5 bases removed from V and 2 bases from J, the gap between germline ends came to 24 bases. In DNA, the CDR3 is TGTGCCAGCTCAGGACGGCCGAACTTCGGGGGAAGGACTAATGAAAAACTGTTTTTT. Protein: CASSGRPNFGGRTNEKLFF.

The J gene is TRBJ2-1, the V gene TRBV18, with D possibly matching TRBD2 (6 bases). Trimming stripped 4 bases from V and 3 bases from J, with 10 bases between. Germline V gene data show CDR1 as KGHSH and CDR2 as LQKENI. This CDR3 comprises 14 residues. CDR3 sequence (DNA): TGTGCCAGCTCACAAGGGAGGAACTACAATGAGCAGTTCTTC. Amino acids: CASSQGRNYNEQFF.

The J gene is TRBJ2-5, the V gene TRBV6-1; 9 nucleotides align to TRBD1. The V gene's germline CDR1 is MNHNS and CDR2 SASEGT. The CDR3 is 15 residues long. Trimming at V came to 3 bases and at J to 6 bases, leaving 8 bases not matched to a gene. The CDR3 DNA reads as TGTGCCAGCAGTGAGCCCGGGACAGGGCGTAAGACCCAGTACTTC. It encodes CASSEPGTGRKTQYF.

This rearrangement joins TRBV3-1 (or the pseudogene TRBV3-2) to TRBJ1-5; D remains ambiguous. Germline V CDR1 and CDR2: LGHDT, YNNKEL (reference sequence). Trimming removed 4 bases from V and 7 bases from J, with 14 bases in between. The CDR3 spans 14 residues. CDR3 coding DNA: TGTGCCAGCAGCCCCGATGTCAGGTACCAGCCCCAGCATTTT. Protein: CASSPDVRYQPQHF.

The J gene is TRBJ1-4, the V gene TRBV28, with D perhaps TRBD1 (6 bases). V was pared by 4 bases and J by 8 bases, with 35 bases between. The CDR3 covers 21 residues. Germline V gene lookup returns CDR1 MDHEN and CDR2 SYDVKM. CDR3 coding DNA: TGTGCCAGCAGTTATATGGCATGGGGACAAGGGGTTTCGGGTGTGAGGGAAAAACTGTTTTTT. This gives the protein CASSYMAWGQGVSGVREKLFF.

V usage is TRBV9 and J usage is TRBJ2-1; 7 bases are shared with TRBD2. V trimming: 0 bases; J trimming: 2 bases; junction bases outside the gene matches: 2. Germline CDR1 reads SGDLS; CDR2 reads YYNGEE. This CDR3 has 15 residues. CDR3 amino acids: CASSVDGRTYNEQFF. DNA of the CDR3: TGTGCCAGCAGCGTAGACGGGAGGACCTACAATGAGCAGTTCTTC.

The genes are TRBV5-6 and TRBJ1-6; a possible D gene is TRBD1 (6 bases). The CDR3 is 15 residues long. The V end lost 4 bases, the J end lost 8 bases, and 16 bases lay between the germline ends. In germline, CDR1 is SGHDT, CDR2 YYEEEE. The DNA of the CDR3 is TGTGCCAGCAGCCCCGCGAGGGCAGGGGATTCACCCCTCCACTTT. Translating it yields CASSPARAGDSPLHF. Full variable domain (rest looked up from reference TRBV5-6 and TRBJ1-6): DAGVTQSPTHLIKTRGQQVTLRCSPKSGHDTVSWYQQALGQGPQFIFQYYEEEERQRGNFPDRFSGHQFPNYSSELNVNALLLGDSALYLCASSPARAGDSPLHFGNGTRLTVT.